This T cell receptor (beta chain) was sequenced for a study of human T cells and chemical hapten exposure. Whole-study context: Across its approximately 25 weeks, the study gave patients weekly diphenylcyclopropenone doses to the scalp. Patch testing was performed with 0.01% DPC on the upper back, with reading at 6 days.

The time point is: patch test 2, 6 weeks after DPC sensitization. Treatment indicated: therapeutic diphenylcyclopropenone sensitization with weekly scalp DPC. The CDR3 has 15 amino acids. Germline CDR1 reads LGHNT; CDR2 reads FRNRAP. The germline V and J ends were trimmed by 0 bases and 5 bases, with 11 bases remaining between them. Via MiXCR, TCRdb re-called the RACE reads, giving one row per CDR3 protein. The repertoire holds about 84,000 distinct CDR3 sequences, with 9.5% to 13% as singletons. This chain links TRBV12-5 with TRBJ2-1; tentatively, D is TRBD1 (7 bases). The input for sequencing was whole blood, taken in connection with sensitization to the hapten diphenylcyclopropenone (DPC). This receptor was taken from a woman aged 30 to 39 with alopecia areata. Some clones in this sample may be carry-over from other donors' samples. The CDR3 DNA reads as TGTGCTAGTGGTTTGGTACGCGGGACAGACAATGAGCAGTTCTTC. Encoded protein: CASGLVRGTDNEQFF.